A single sample is the source of the 24 T cell receptor beta chains below, sequenced in a study of T cell changes during pregnancy in multiple sclerosis. Clones were sequenced by immunoSEQ multiplex PCR, and TCRdb holds only the in-frame ones, with some missing. The sample includes 100,000 or so clones, approximately 95% of them seen just once. The material was peripheral blood, obtained after pregnancy. The source is a female donor with multiple sclerosis, enrolled in a pregnancy study.

This clone was seen more than once but under ten times. This chain connects TRBV9 to TRBJ2-5, with 7 bases that match TRBD1. CDR3 length equals 15 residues. V lost 3 bases, J lost 1 base, and 6 bases stayed unmatched. Germline V CDR1 and CDR2: SGDLS, YYNGEE. CDR3 in DNA: TGTGCCAGCAGCGCTGGGACAGCGACCCAAGAGACCCAGTACTTC. This sequence encodes CASSAGTATQETQYF.

This clone turned up a few times. This chain uses TRBV30 with TRBJ1-3; 7 bases match TRBD1. Trimming at V came to 0 bases and at J to 4 bases, leaving 3 bases not matched to a gene. The germline gives CDR1 GTSNPN, CDR2 SVGIG (reference sequence). The CDR3 is made up of 14 amino acids. CDR3 DNA: TGTGCCTGGAGTGTTAGGGGGCCCGGAAACACCATATATTTT. Amino acid sequence: CAWSVRGPGNTIYF. The full variable domain, with the rest looked up from reference TRBV30 and TRBJ1-3, is SQTIHQWPATLVQPVGSPLSLECTVEGTSNPNLYWYRQAAGRGLQLLFYSVGIGQISSEVPQNLSASRPQDRQFILSSKKLLLSDSGFYLCAWSVRGPGNTIYFGEGSWLTVV.

The chain employs TRBV9 and TRBJ2-1; TRBD2 aligns across 9 bases. The CDR3 is 16 residues long. Germline assignment: CDR1 SGDLS and CDR2 YYNGEE. V lost 4 bases and J lost 8; bases outside the gene matches: 13. The CDR3 loop reads CASSTHSGGLADEQFF. The CDR3 DNA sequence: TGTGCCAGCAGCACCCATAGCGGGGGCTTGGCAGATGAGCAGTTCTTC.

This clone is a singleton in its sample. This sequence joins TRBV27 and TRBJ1-2; 11 bases agree with TRBD1. The germline V gene encodes CDR1 MNHEY and CDR2 SMNVEV (reference sequence). This CDR3 contains 14 residues. The ends lost 9 bases at V and 2 bases at J; junction bases unmatched: 5. The CDR3: CASRTGGANYGYTF. CDR3 nucleotide sequence: TGTGCCAGTAGGACAGGGGGCGCCAACTATGGCTACACCTTC.

The rearrangement uses TRBV19 and TRBJ1-3; no definite D call. V lost 5 bases to trimming and J lost 3 bases, with 8 bases between them. The V gene's germline CDR1 is LNHDA and CDR2 SQIVND (reference sequence). The CDR3 consists of 13 residues. The CDR3: CASSWAVGNTIYF. The CDR3 DNA sequence: TGTGCCAGTAGTTGGGCAGTTGGAAACACCATATATTTT.

The gene calls are TRBV19 and TRBJ1-1, with 8 nucleotides matching TRBD1. Trimming took 5 bases from V and 3 from J; bases not matched to a gene: 5. CDR3 length: 14 residues. Germline V gene lookup returns CDR1 LNHDA and CDR2 SQIVND (reference sequence). The CDR3 here is CASSRQGMYTEAFF. The DNA of the CDR3 is TGTGCCAGTAGTCGACAGGGGATGTACACTGAAGCTTTCTTT.

V is TRBV7-9 and J is TRBJ2-1; 10 bases agree with TRBD2. The junction had 5 bases not matched to a gene; V was cut back by 3 bases and J by 6 bases. CDR1 is SEHNR, CDR2 FQNEAQ, per germline (reference sequence). The length of the CDR3 is 15 residues. The CDR3 DNA follows: TGTGCCAGCAGCTTCGCCCTAGCGGGAGTCAATGAGCAGTTCTTC. Encoded protein: CASSFALAGVNEQFF. Filled out from reference TRBV7-9 and TRBJ2-1, the complete variable domain reads DTGVSQNPRHKITKRGQNVTFRCDPISEHNRLYWYRQTLGQGPEFLTYFQNEAQLEKSRLLSDRFSAERPKGSFSTLEIQRTEQGDSAMYLCASSFALAGVNEQFFGPGTRLTVL.

V and J are TRBV10-3 and TRBJ1-1; a weak D match, TRBD1 (5 bases). Per germline, CDR1 ENHRY and CDR2 SYGVKD. CDR3 size: 14 residues. The V gene lost 7 bases and the J gene lost 3 bases, with 15 bases spanning the gap. For the CDR3, the DNA is TGTGCCATCAAGGAGGGGTCGGCGGACACTGAAGCTTTCTTT. Translation: CAIKEGSADTEAFF.

In DNA form, the CDR3 reads TGTGCCAGCAGGGGGACAGGAGAGCCCTATGGCTACACCTTC. Protein product: CASRGTGEPYGYTF. The chain couples TRBV2 to TRBJ1-2; 8 positions match TRBD1. Trimming at V came to 6 bases and at J to 4 bases, leaving 7 bases not matched to a gene. This CDR3 has 14 amino acids. In germline, CDR1 is SNHLY, CDR2 FYNNEI.

The V call is TRBV28, the J call TRBJ2-6, with TRBD2 identical over 13 bases. The ends lost 0 bases at V and 0 bases at J; junction bases unmatched: 2. Germline-derived CDR1 and CDR2 are MDHEN and SYDVKM. CDR3 length equals 19 residues. CDR3 sequence (DNA): TGTGCCAGCAGTTTATGGCGACTAGCGGGGGGCTCTGGGGCCAACGTCCTGACTTTC. Its protein is CASSLWRLAGGSGANVLTF.

CDR3 loop: CASSWLRGGTGELFF. CDR3 DNA: TGTGCCAGTAGTTGGCTCAGGGGAGGGACCGGGGAGCTGTTTTTT. J is TRBJ2-2 and V is TRBV19; D is perhaps TRBD2 (7 bases). CDR3 size: 15 residues. V lost 5 bases and J lost 5, with 15 bases in between. Germline V gives CDR1 LNHDA, CDR2 SQIVND (reference sequence).

V is TRBV19 and J is TRBJ1-5, with D tentatively TRBD1 (6 bases). The germline V and J ends were trimmed by 6 bases and 0 bases, with 15 bases remaining between them. The CDR3 runs 16 residues. Germline V CDR1 and CDR2: LNHDA, SQIVND (reference sequence). CDR3 in DNA: TGTGCCAGTAGCAACCCCCGGGGGGCTAGCAATCAGCCCCAGCATTTT. It is translated as CASSNPRGASNQPQHF. The variable domain in full, with the rest retrieved from reference TRBV19 and TRBJ1-5, is DGGITQSPKYLFRKEGQNVTLSCEQNLNHDAMYWYRQDPGQGLRLIYYSQIVNDFQKGDIAEGYSVSREKKESFPLTVTSAQKNPTAFYLCASSNPRGASNQPQHFGDGTRLSIL.

The chain recombines TRBV9 with TRBJ1-3, with 7 positions matching TRBD1. Germline CDR1 SGDLS, CDR2 YYNGEE. This CDR3 is 16 amino acids long. The V segment lost 0 bases and the J segment 3 bases; nucleotides outside the gene matches: 6. The CDR3 sequence is CASSVVGGEGGNTIYF. CDR3 DNA sequence: TGTGCCAGCAGCGTAGTAGGGGGCGAAGGTGGAAACACCATATATTTT. The full variable domain, completed using reference TRBV9 and TRBJ1-3, is DSGVTQTPKHLITATGQRVTLRCSPRSGDLSVYWYQQSLDQGLQFLIQYYNGEERAKGNILERFSAQQFPDLHSELNLSSLELGDSALYFCASSVVGGEGGNTIYFGEGSWLTVV.

This chain connects TRBV6-6 to TRBJ1-1; TRBD1 aligns across 8 bases. Germline CDR1 reads MNHNY; CDR2 reads SVGAGI (reference sequence). The junction had 2 bases not matched to a gene; V was cut back by 5 bases and J by 6 bases. This CDR3 comprises 12 residues. The CDR3 sequence is CASSRQGPEAFF. The DNA of the CDR3 is TGTGCCAGCAGTCGACAGGGGCCTGAAGCTTTCTTT.

CDR3 sequence: CASSALAVRGSGGYTF. CDR3 DNA sequence: TGTGCCAGCAGCGCTTTGGCGGTCAGGGGGAGTGGTGGCTACACCTTC. The rearrangement links TRBV7-3 to TRBJ1-2; 7 bases align to TRBD1. This CDR3 has 16 residues. With 5 bases clipped from V and 7 bases from J, the junction kept 16 bases outside the gene matches. Germline CDR1 and CDR2: SGHTA and FQGTGA.

This chain links TRBV4-3 with TRBJ2-1; 8 bases fit TRBD2. The germline V gene has CDR1 LGHNA and CDR2 YSLEER. The V gene end was trimmed by 4 bases and the J gene end by 6 bases; junction bases not matched to a gene: 11. CDR3 length: 16 amino acids. This CDR3 reads CASSLKSGREGNEQFF. Here the CDR3 DNA reads TGCGCCAGCAGCCTCAAGAGCGGGAGAGAAGGCAATGAGCAGTTCTTC.

The chain recombines TRBV7-9 with TRBJ2-5; D is unclear. Trimming cost V 5 bases and J 5 bases, with 24 bases left between them. The CDR3 runs to 17 residues. Germline V gives CDR1 SEHNR, CDR2 FQNEAQ (reference sequence). The CDR3 loop reads CASSAPLSTAHGETQYF. The CDR3 DNA is TGTGCCAGCAGCGCCCCCCTCAGCACAGCCCACGGCGAGACCCAGTACTTC.

The rearrangement uses TRBV6-5 and TRBJ2-1, with D possibly being TRBD1 (5 bases). V dropped 4 bases and J dropped 2 bases, with 9 bases sitting between them. This CDR3 region has 14 residues. Germline CDR1 reads MNHEY; CDR2 reads SVGAGI. CDR3 sequence reads: CASSFRVPYNEQFF. The CDR3 bases are TGTGCCAGCAGTTTCAGGGTCCCCTACAATGAGCAGTTCTTC.

V usage is TRBV27 and J usage is TRBJ1-5, with D possibly matching TRBD1 (6 bases). CDR1 is MNHEY and CDR2 is SMNVEV in the germline V gene (reference sequence). Trimming shortened V by 1 base and J by 2 bases, and 12 bases separated the two germline ends. The CDR3 contains 16 residues. DNA for the CDR3: TGTGCCAGCAGTTTATTTGGGGGCACGGGCAATCAGCCCCAGCATTTT. This sequence encodes CASSLFGGTGNQPQHF.

The gene calls are TRBV4-3 and TRBJ2-3, with TRBD2 matching 9 bases. J was trimmed by 5 bases and V by 1 base; bases with no gene match: 7. Germline lookup yields CDR1 LGHNA and CDR2 YSLEER. The CDR3 is made up of 16 amino acids. CDR3 DNA sequence: TGCGCCAGCAGCCAAGGGATGGGTAGCGGGAGAGATACGCAGTATTTT. It specifies CASSQGMGSGRDTQYF.

The CDR3 protein is CASSEVQGAYLREQYF. The CDR3 bases are TGTGCCAGCAGTGAAGTTCAGGGGGCTTATTTGCGGGAGCAGTACTTC. The rearrangement joins TRBV6-1 to TRBJ2-7; 8 bases line up with TRBD1. CDR1 is MNHNS and CDR2 is SASEGT in the germline V gene. The CDR3 is made up of 16 amino acids. V lost 1 base to trimming and J lost 7 bases; unmatched junction nucleotides: 12.

This clone was seen only a few times. This CDR3 reads CASSLVSSYNEQFF. The DNA for the CDR3 is TGTGCCAGCAGCTTAGTTTCCTCCTACAATGAGCAGTTCTTC. The rearrangement uses TRBV2 and TRBJ2-1, with D unclear. With 6 bases removed from V and 0 bases from J, the gap between germline ends came to 9 bases. The germline gives CDR1 SNHLY, CDR2 FYNNEI. The CDR3 has 14 amino acids.

This clone was detected once. This chain connects TRBV19 to TRBJ2-1; 8 nucleotides align to TRBD2. V was pared by 0 bases and J by 2 bases, with 6 bases of the junction left unmatched. Germline V gene sequence: CDR1 LNHDA, CDR2 SQIVND (reference sequence). CDR3 length equals 17 residues. The CDR3 region is CASSIDAPLAAYNEQFF. Written as DNA, the CDR3 is TGTGCCAGTAGTATAGATGCGCCACTAGCGGCCTACAATGAGCAGTTCTTC.

This clone turned up a few times. The chain uses TRBV6-6 and TRBJ2-2, with 8 bases identical to TRBD1. Germline CDR1 reads MNHNY; CDR2 reads SVGAGI (reference sequence). The CDR3 has 15 residues. The V gene end was trimmed by 7 bases and the J gene end by 0 bases; junction bases not matched to a gene: 4. The DNA of the CDR3 is TGTGCCAGCACCAAGGACAGGGCGAACACCGGGGAGCTGTTTTTT. Translated, it gives CASTKDRANTGELFF.